This T cell receptor beta chain was identified during a study of Ad26.COV2.S vaccination and SARS-CoV-2 variants (TCRdb year 2021). Turning to the overall study: Donors in the vaccine arm were drawn from COV1001, a phase I-IIa trial of Ad26.COV2.S in healthy adults that was multicentre, randomized, double-blind and placebo-controlled. Ad26.COV2.S was administered intramuscularly at 5 x 10^10 or 1 x 10^11 viral particles, either as a single shot or as two shots given 56 days apart. The specificity and breadth of SARS-CoV-2-reactive T cell receptors after Ad26.COV2.S vaccination were assessed by TCRbeta repertoire sequencing. A total of roughly 32 samples were included in the TCR-sequenced set, comprising roughly 19 Ad26.COV2.S vaccine recipients, 5 placebo recipients and 8 SARS-CoV-2 convalescent individuals. Trial participants were randomized into five groups of five: low-dose or high-dose Ad26.COV2.S given once or twice, or placebo on both occasions. Investigators did not know the trial group allocation while performing experiments and assessing outcomes.

As for this clone: Its antigen has not been determined. No base qualities exist here, and no much larger clone lies one base off it.

TCRbeta CDR3 regions were sequenced with the immunoSEQ Assay. After extraction, genomic DNA underwent amplification by bias-controlled multiplex PCR, followed by high-throughput sequencing. The original pipeline was this. Collapsing and filtering of sequences were performed to quantify the absolute abundance of each unique TCRbeta CDR3 region. T cell fraction was estimated by normalization of TCRbeta template counts to usable DNA, with usable DNA being measured through amplification of reference genes present in all nucleated cells. Repertoire TCRs were annotated as SARS-CoV-2-specific by exact matching of V gene, CDR3 amino acid sequence and J gene to a known reactive TCR set. The reference SARS-CoV-2 TCR set was derived from MIRA and filtered for enrichment in COVID-19-positive ImmuneCODE repertoires, a step that removed public or cross-reactive TCRs. Drawing on the MIRA antigens, annotated TCRs were analysed further at the level of specific ORF or position within ORF. Depth was the summed frequency of annotated unique rearrangements, while breadth was defined as annotated unique rearrangements over total unique productive rearrangements. Group comparisons of TCR breadth used two-sided Wilcoxon rank-sum tests. TCRdb holds this immuneACCESS table with in-frame rearrangements only. Some clones are missing; in checked studies, unresolved V genes explain under half, and the rest has no known cause. V and J calls plus clone size are reproduced from that table; the DNA served to infer D and trimming. This sample comprises roughly 240,000 clones, 88% of them detected only once. The ten biggest clones cover about 10% of the sample.

CDR1 SGHVS and CDR2 FQNEAQ are derived from the germline V gene. Measured from the cysteine to the phenylalanine, the CDR3 is 18 residues long. The entry retains the CDR3 DNA only, 54 bases that are in frame from base 1. V is clipped by 1 base and J by 0 bases, and the sequence between their germline boundaries is 16 bases long. The treatment or condition label on this specimen signifies: roughly 18 received Ad26.COV2.S at low or high dose, single or two shots; about five received placebo; per-sample allocation not given. Repertoires of vaccine and placebo recipients were sequenced from samples taken on day 63 after the first injection. Between 29 July and 7 August 2020, Cohort 1b enrolled 20 to 30 adults aged 18-55 years at one site in Boston, USA. Ad26.COV2.S was a replication-incompetent adenovirus type 26 vector that expressed a prefusion-stabilized SARS-CoV-2 spike protein derived from the original Wuhan strain.

Beyond this particular receptor, the publication reports: Ad26.COV2.S recipients had higher spike-specific TCR breadth than placebo recipients (P = 0.0014). Comparable non-spike TCR breadth was observed between vaccine and placebo recipients, consistent with only spike being contained in the vaccine. Substantial breadth of spike-specific CD8+ and CD4+ T cell responses was reported after vaccination. The authors noted that the TCR breadth and depth analyses may have underestimated total T cell responses. The study was not powered to compare responses between vaccine doses or regimens.

The sequence was obtained from a person aged 18-60 years who received the Ad26.COV2.S COVID-19 vaccine or a placebo. The sequence is built from TRBV7-8 and TRBJ1-5; the D gene remains uncertain. Material: peripheral blood, obtained in a trial of Ad26.COV2.S vaccine versus placebo. The CDR3 protein: CASSLDVRAEDSNQPQHF. The DNA is as follows: TGTGCCAGCAGCTTAGATGTCCGGGCAGAGGATAGCAATCAGCCCCAGCATTTT.